These 27 T cell receptor beta chains were all obtained from the same sample, sequenced in a study of blood T cell repertoires in COVID-19. Here immunoSEQ multiplex PCR was the method, and the copy in TCRdb shows in-frame clones only, minus some. Among 270,000 or so clones listed, 80% to 90% were seen once. The sequenced sample was peripheral blood. These receptors came from a woman in her fifties or sixties who had recovered from COVID-19.

This clone was counted a single time. CDR3 sequence (DNA): TGCAGCGTTGTACGTCTAGATGCAGATACGCAGTATTTT. Translating gives CSVVRLDADTQYF. The genes are TRBV29-1 and TRBJ2-3; D is ambiguous. The CDR3 extends over 13 amino acids. Germline CDR1 is SQVTM and CDR2 is ANQGSEA. Trimming left V 4 bases short and J 4 bases short, with 12 bases between.

CDR3 in DNA: TGTGCCAGCAGCCCGGGAGGGCCAGGGGCGCTCTATGGGCCGGGCTACACCTTC. Translated, it gives CASSPGGPGALYGPGYTF. This rearrangement joins TRBV3-1 (or the pseudogene TRBV3-2) to TRBJ1-2, with D tentatively TRBD1 (6 bases). The length of the CDR3 is 18 residues. Germline CDR1 LGHDT, CDR2 YNNKEL (reference sequence). The V gene lost 4 bases and the J gene lost 8 bases, with 29 bases spanning the gap.

This clone was seen only a few times. The chain carries TRBV18 and TRBJ2-7; 9 nucleotides align to TRBD1. V was clipped by 6 bases and J by 7 bases; unmatched bases: 10. There are 14 residues in the CDR3. CDR1 is KGHSH and CDR2 is LQKENI in the germline V gene. CDR3 bases: TGTGCCAGCTCCGGGGACAGGGCGACGTGGGAGCAGTACTTC. Residues: CASSGDRATWEQYF.

This clone was seen just once. The gene calls are TRBV30 and TRBJ2-4; 11 bases are shared with TRBD1. The CDR3 is 15 amino acids. Germline CDR1 GTSNPN, CDR2 SVGIG (reference sequence). Trimming at V came to 6 bases and at J to 6 bases, leaving 10 bases not matched to a gene. The CDR3 coding sequence is TGTGCCTGTAGGGGACAGGGGGTTTTTGGAAACATTCAGTACTTC. It encodes CACRGQGVFGNIQYF.

This chain connects TRBV11-2 to TRBJ2-7; D is uncertain. V lost 1 base, J lost 6 bases, and 10 bases lay in between. The CDR3 contains 13 residues. The germline gives CDR1 SGHAT, CDR2 FQNNGV. CDR3 in DNA: TGTGCCAGCAGCTTAGGAAGTATCGGCGAGCAGTACTTC. Its protein product is CASSLGSIGEQYF.

The V and J genes are TRBV27 and TRBJ2-1; D is possibly TRBD1 (5 bases). CDR3 size: 14 residues. Trimming took off 7 bases at V and 6 bases at J, with 16 bases between the two ends. Germline V CDR1 and CDR2: MNHEY, SMNVEV (reference sequence). The CDR3 protein is CASTPAWQGNEQFF. The CDR3 DNA sequence: TGTGCCAGCACCCCGGCGTGGCAGGGCAATGAGCAGTTCTTC.

The genes are TRBV6-1 and TRBJ2-3; 8 bases match TRBD2. The germline V gene has CDR1 MNHNS and CDR2 SASEGT. The V segment lost 3 bases and the J segment 4 bases; nucleotides outside the gene matches: 6. CDR3 length equals 15 residues. CDR3 protein: CASSEAGGLPDTQYF. DNA for the CDR3: TGTGCCAGCAGTGAGGCGGGGGGCCTCCCAGATACGCAGTATTTT.

The chain recombines TRBV15 with TRBJ1-3; D unclear. Trimming shortened V by 0 bases and J by 0 bases, and 9 bases separated the two germline ends. Germline V gene data show CDR1 as LNHNV and CDR2 as YYDKDF (reference sequence). The CDR3 spans 16 residues. For the CDR3, the DNA is TGTGCCACCAGCAGAGACAGGCCCGGCTCTGGAAACACCATATATTTT. This encodes CATSRDRPGSGNTIYF.

The V gene is TRBV6-6, the J gene TRBJ1-5; no clear D. The CDR3 consists of 14 residues. Trimming took off 6 bases at V and 2 bases at J, with 11 bases between the two ends. Germline V CDR1 and CDR2: MNHNY, SVGAGI (reference sequence). For the CDR3, the DNA is TGTGCCAGCAGCTCTTGGGAGGGCAATCAGCCCCAGCATTTT. Protein: CASSSWEGNQPQHF.

V is TRBV7-3 and J is TRBJ2-2; 7 bases fit TRBD1. Germline trimming cut 4 bases from V and 4 bases from J; bases unmatched to any gene: 6. Germline V lookup: CDR1 SGHTA, CDR2 FQGTGA. This CDR3 contains 15 residues. The CDR3 region is CASSSTQGITGELFF. For the CDR3, the DNA is TGTGCCAGCAGCTCCACACAGGGGATCACCGGGGAGCTGTTTTTT. Full variable domain (remainder filled in from reference TRBV7-3 and TRBJ2-2): GAGVSQTPSNKVTEKGKYVELRCDPISGHTALYWYRQSLGQGPEFLIYFQGTGAADDSGLPNDRFFAVRPEGSVSTLKIQRTERGDSAVYLCASSSTQGITGELFFGEGSRLTVL.

J is TRBJ1-5 and V is TRBV19; TRBD1 matches at 10 bases. The junction had 3 bases not matched to a gene; V was cut back by 6 bases and J by 4 bases. Germline values: CDR1 LNHDA, CDR2 SQIVND (reference sequence). The CDR3 covers 14 residues. CDR3 coding DNA: TGTGCCAGTAGCAAGGGACAGGGGAATCAGCCCCAGCATTTT. Translated: CASSKGQGNQPQHF.

The chain couples TRBV2 to TRBJ1-4; TRBD1 agrees at 9 bases. Germline CDR1 reads SNHLY; CDR2 reads FYNNEI. The CDR3 length is 13 residues. V trimming: 6 bases; J trimming: 8 bases; junction bases outside the gene matches: 4. The CDR3 DNA follows: TGTGCCAGCAGCCGGGACAGGGCGGAAAAACTGTTTTTT. Its protein product is CASSRDRAEKLFF.

The rearrangement links TRBV5-4 to TRBJ2-2, with TRBD2 identical over 8 bases. The germline V gene has CDR1 SGHNT and CDR2 YYREEE (reference sequence). V lost 6 bases and J lost 5; bases outside the gene matches: 9. The CDR3 runs 15 residues. CDR3 sequence: CASTSGGTSTGELFF. CDR3 coding DNA: TGTGCCAGCACCTCGGGGGGGACCTCAACCGGGGAGCTGTTTTTT. Combining the CDR3 with reference TRBV5-4 and TRBJ2-2 gives the whole variable domain ETGVTQSPTHLIKTRGQQVTLRCSSQSGHNTVSWYQQALGQGPQFIFQYYREEENGRGNFPPRFSGLQFPNYSSELNVNALELDDSALYLCASTSGGTSTGELFFGEGSRLTVL.

V is TRBV30 and J is TRBJ1-5; a possible D gene is TRBD1 (6 bases). The CDR3 has 13 residues. Deletions cut 5 bases from V and 3 bases from J, with 11 bases between. CDR1 is GTSNPN and CDR2 is SVGIG in the germline V gene (reference sequence). CDR3 region: CAWGQGNNQPQHF. The CDR3 DNA reads as TGTGCCTGGGGCCAGGGGAACAATCAGCCCCAGCATTTT.

The J gene is TRBJ2-2, the V gene TRBV9; 7 bases fit TRBD1. The CDR3 loop spans 15 amino acids. V trimming: 4 bases; J trimming: 4 bases; junction bases outside the gene matches: 7. In germline, CDR1 is SGDLS, CDR2 YYNGEE. The CDR3 region has the DNA TGTGCCAGCAGCCTCAGACAGGGTGGCACCGGGGAGCTGTTTTTT. Protein sequence: CASSLRQGGTGELFF.

This clone was detected only a few times. Other DNA sequences in the same sample also yield this CDR3. The chain uses TRBV28 and TRBJ1-5; D is ambiguous. This CDR3 region has 12 residues. Germline loops: CDR1 MDHEN, CDR2 SYDVKM. Trimming removed 3 bases from V and 6 bases from J, with 6 bases in between. In nucleotides, the CDR3 is TGTGCCAGCAGTTTTTCGGGTCAGCCCCAGCATTTT. As protein: CASSFSGQPQHF.

The V and J genes are TRBV27 and TRBJ2-3, with 7 bases aligning to TRBD2. CDR1 and CDR2 from the germline V gene are MNHEY and SMNVEV (reference sequence). The trim removed 4 bases at V and 3 bases at J, leaving 10 bases unmatched. CDR3 length: 16 residues. The CDR3 DNA follows: TGTGCCAGCAGTTCCTGGAGCGGGGTGGGGACAGATACGCAGTATTTT. It yields the protein CASSSWSGVGTDTQYF.

The gene calls are TRBV4-3 and TRBJ2-1, with D maybe TRBD2 (5 bases). This CDR3 comprises 14 residues. V lost 0 bases, J lost 8 bases, and 11 bases lay in between. The V gene's germline CDR1 is LGHNA and CDR2 YSLEER. The CDR3 sequence is CASSQDRLSDEQFF. In DNA, the CDR3 is TGCGCCAGCAGCCAAGATCGACTATCCGATGAGCAGTTCTTC.

V gene TRBV7-6 combines with J gene TRBJ1-6; possible D gene TRBD1, 6 bases. Germline V CDR1 and CDR2: SGHVS, FNYEAQ. Deletions cut 1 base from V and 10 bases from J, with 17 bases between. The CDR3 runs 16 residues. CDR3 sequence reads: CASSLGRGGGRSPLHF. The CDR3 DNA reads as TGTGCCAGCAGCTTAGGACGAGGGGGGGGCCGGTCACCCCTCCACTTT.

The chain carries TRBV28 and TRBJ2-6; D is perhaps TRBD2 (5 bases). Germline assignment: CDR1 MDHEN and CDR2 SYDVKM. The CDR3 is 15 amino acids. Trimming shortened V by 6 bases and J by 3 bases, and 12 bases separated the two germline ends. CDR3 DNA: TGTGCCAGCAGAACTGGGGAGTTTGGGGCCAACGTCCTGACTTTC. The encoded protein is CASRTGEFGANVLTF.

V and J are TRBV10-2 and TRBJ1-2, with 9 bases fitting TRBD1. V dropped 3 bases and J dropped 9; count of bases not matched to a gene: 8. The CDR3 length is 14 residues. Germline-derived CDR1 and CDR2 are WSHSY and SAAADI. The CDR3 DNA is TGCGCCAGCAGTGATCTGGGACAGGGAGAGAGCTACACCTTC. Its protein is CASSDLGQGESYTF.

This chain connects TRBV24-1 to TRBJ1-1; a possible D gene is TRBD1 (6 bases). V gave up 7 bases and J gave up 2 bases, with 22 bases separating them. This CDR3 region has 17 residues. Germline loops: CDR1 KGHDR, CDR2 SFDVKD. The DNA of the CDR3 is TGTGCCACCAGGGGGGGGCAGGGGCTCTCGGGTAACACTGAAGCTTTCTTT. This codes for CATRGGQGLSGNTEAFF.

The rearrangement joins TRBV28 to TRBJ1-1; unclear D gene. Germline V gene lookup returns CDR1 MDHEN and CDR2 SYDVKM. CDR3 length equals 15 residues. V lost 5 bases and J lost 1, with 14 bases in between. The CDR3 DNA sequence: TGTGCCAGCAGTCCCGCGCTCCGGGGGAACACTGAAGCTTTCTTT. Amino acid sequence: CASSPALRGNTEAFF.

The chain carries TRBV23-1 and TRBJ1-3; D is undetermined. Being an ORF, TRBV23-1 has a function that is uncertain. The CDR3 consists of 13 residues. The germline V and J ends were trimmed by 9 bases and 4 bases, with 13 bases remaining between them. The CDR3 sequence is CASPRGGGNTIYF. DNA for the CDR3: TGCGCCAGTCCGCGGGGAGGAGGAAACACCATATATTTT.

Written as DNA, the CDR3 is TGTGCCACCAGCAAAGGGGGCATCGCAGATACGCAGTATTTT. Its translation is CATSKGGIADTQYF. V usage is TRBV15 and J usage is TRBJ2-3, with 7 bases identical to TRBD1. CDR3 length equals 14 residues. The germline V gene has CDR1 LNHNV and CDR2 YYDKDF (reference sequence). Trimming removed 4 bases from V and 4 bases from J; junction bases left unmatched: 5.

This chain uses TRBV13 with TRBJ1-1, with 7 bases lining up with TRBD1. V dropped 4 bases and J dropped 0; count of bases not matched to a gene: 5. The CDR3 consists of 15 residues. The germline V gene has CDR1 PRHDT and CDR2 FYEKMQ (reference sequence). The CDR3 DNA reads as TGTGCCAGCAGCTCCGCAGGGGGTATGAACACTGAAGCTTTCTTT. Its translation: CASSSAGGMNTEAFF.

CDR3 sequence: CASSVQGAGSPLHF. The CDR3 DNA is TGTGCCAGCAGCGTTCAGGGAGCGGGTTCACCCCTCCACTTT. V is TRBV9 and J is TRBJ1-6; possibly TRBD1 for D (5 bases). The CDR3 runs to 14 residues. Germline lookup yields CDR1 SGDLS and CDR2 YYNGEE. With 2 bases removed from V and 9 bases from J, the gap between germline ends came to 12 bases.